These 13 T cell receptor beta chains share one sample of origin, sequenced in a study of blood T cell repertoires in COVID-19. Method: immunoSEQ multiplex PCR; TCRdb's copy keeps in-frame clones and lacks some. The sample lists 150,000 to 200,000 clones, approximately 87% occurring once. Sequencing input: peripheral blood. The origin of the receptors is a woman aged 70-85 years with COVID-19, enrolled during active disease.

The rearrangement links TRBV28 to TRBJ2-7; D call uncertain. Trimming left V 2 bases short and J 3 bases short, with 8 bases between. There are 13 residues in the CDR3. CDR1 is MDHEN, CDR2 SYDVKM, per germline. CDR3 DNA sequence: TGTGCCAGCAGTTTAGAGCCGGGCTACGAGCAGTACTTC. Protein sequence: CASSLEPGYEQYF.

The chain combines TRBV7-9 with TRBJ2-5, with D unresolved. CDR1 SEHNR and CDR2 FQNEAQ come from the germline V gene (reference sequence). V was clipped by 5 bases and J by 9 bases, with 13 bases between them. The CDR3 totals 12 residues. The CDR3: CASSPNSPAQYF. The CDR3 bases are TGTGCCAGCAGCCCCAACTCACCGGCCCAGTACTTC. The variable domain in full, with the rest retrieved from reference TRBV7-9 and TRBJ2-5, is DTGVSQNPRHKITKRGQNVTFRCDPISEHNRLYWYRQTLGQGPEFLTYFQNEAQLEKSRLLSDRFSAERPKGSFSTLEIQRTEQGDSAMYLCASSPNSPAQYFGPGTRLLVL.

The CDR3 DNA sequence: TGTGCCAGCAGCCAAGAATATAGCAATCAGCCCCAGCATTTT. Translating it yields CASSQEYSNQPQHF. V and J are TRBV3-1 (or the pseudogene TRBV3-2) and TRBJ1-5; no clear D gene. The length of the CDR3 is 14 residues. Germline V CDR1 and CDR2: LGHDT, YNNKEL (reference sequence). Trimming took off 0 bases at V and 0 bases at J, with 3 bases between the two ends.

This chain uses TRBV9 with TRBJ1-5, with a tentative D call TRBD1 (5 bases). The V and J ends lost 4 bases and 5 bases respectively, with 13 bases between them. The CDR3 totals 14 residues. CDR1 is SGDLS, CDR2 YYNGEE, per germline. CDR3 bases: TGTGCCAGCAGCCCCCGCGGAGGGGATCAGCCCCAGCATTTT. This encodes CASSPRGGDQPQHF.

This clone came up once. The chain links TRBV4-2 to TRBJ2-5; the D gene is possibly TRBD2 (6 bases). Between the trimmed V and J ends, which lost 0 bases and 5 bases, there was a span of 19 bases. This CDR3 has 17 residues. Germline V CDR1 and CDR2: LGHNA, YNFKEQ. CDR3 coding DNA: TGTGCCAGCAGCCAAGAAACCCTAGCGCGGCCGTTGGAGACCCAGTACTTC. Amino acid sequence: CASSQETLARPLETQYF.

This clone was detected only a few times. The chain is built from TRBV4-1 and TRBJ1-4; possible D gene TRBD1, 5 bases. Trimming took 0 bases from V and 0 from J, leaving 17 bases between them. The CDR3 extends over 19 amino acids. CDR1 is MGHRA and CDR2 is YSYEKL in the germline V gene. The CDR3 spells CASSQEGQGRTTTNEKLFF. The CDR3 nucleotides are TGCGCCAGCAGCCAAGAAGGGCAGGGCAGGACGACAACTAATGAAAAACTGTTTTTT.

The chain couples TRBV6-5 to TRBJ2-7; D is possibly TRBD2 (6 bases). V shed 8 bases and J shed 7 bases, with 21 bases lying between them. This CDR3 is built from 14 residues. Germline V gene data show CDR1 as MNHEY and CDR2 as SVGAGI. The CDR3: CASFKTGTSGEQYF. The DNA of the CDR3 is TGTGCCAGCTTCAAAACCGGGACTTCCGGTGAGCAGTACTTC.

The chain couples TRBV6-6 to TRBJ1-1; the match to TRBD1 covers 7 bases. V gave up 6 bases and J gave up 6 bases; unmatched junction bases: 1. The germline V gene has CDR1 MNHNY and CDR2 SVGAGI (reference sequence). The CDR3 is made up of 11 amino acids. Here the CDR3 DNA reads TGTGCCAGCAGAGACAGGGCTGAAGCTTTCTTT. The encoded protein is CASRDRAEAFF.

The chain links TRBV5-1 to TRBJ1-5; D remains ambiguous. The CDR3 extends over 14 amino acids. Germline loops: CDR1 SGHRS, CDR2 YFSETQ. Trimming removed 0 bases at V and 6 bases at J, with 10 bases between. CDR3 in DNA: TGCGCCAGCAGCTTGGGTGGGGAGGGTCAGCCCCAGCATTTT. It encodes CASSLGGEGQPQHF.

V usage is TRBV3-1 (or the pseudogene TRBV3-2) and J usage is TRBJ1-3; 7 bases map to TRBD1. With V trimmed by 4 bases and J by 3 bases, 3 bases remained unmatched. CDR1 LGHDT and CDR2 YNNKEL come from the germline V gene (reference sequence). The CDR3 sequence is 14 residues long. The CDR3 DNA is TGTGCCAGCAGCCTACAGGGGCTTGGAAACACCATATATTTT. Its translation: CASSLQGLGNTIYF.

This clone was seen only a few times. This CDR3 reads CASSEGQNTEAFF. The CDR3 nucleotides read TGCGCCAGCAGTGAGGGGCAGAACACTGAAGCTTTCTTT. The gene calls are TRBV10-2 and TRBJ1-1; D uncertain. V was trimmed by 2 bases and J by 1 base, leaving 5 bases between them. CDR1 and CDR2 from the germline V gene are WSHSY and SAAADI. The CDR3 consists of 13 residues.

The V and J genes are TRBV7-9 and TRBJ2-1, with 9 nucleotides matching TRBD1. Germline V CDR1 and CDR2: SEHNR, FQNEAQ (reference sequence). The CDR3 covers 16 residues. J lost 7 bases, V lost 1 base, and 8 bases had no gene match. In DNA form, the CDR3 reads TGTGCCAGCAGCTTAGTTTGGACAGGGGAGTGGAATGAGCAGTTCTTC. Translating it yields CASSLVWTGEWNEQFF.

This clone occurred once. V usage is TRBV5-4 and J usage is TRBJ2-7; the D is unclear. Trimming took 5 bases from V and 2 from J, leaving 11 bases between them. Germline V gene lookup returns CDR1 SGHNT and CDR2 YYREEE (reference sequence). The CDR3 totals 13 residues. CDR3 residues: CASRYDTTYEQYF. CDR3 coding DNA: TGTGCCAGCAGATACGACACAACCTACGAGCAGTACTTC.